Shown below are 2 T cell receptor beta chains from a single sample sequenced in a study of CD8+CD57+ T cells in acquired aplastic anemia. Those patients picked for sequencing had displayed CD8+CD57+ cell expansion on flow cytometry. Template material for TCR beta VDJ and CDR3 profiling consisted of genomic DNA. TCRdb independently ran MiXCR on the reads; one entry per CDR3 protein. The sample carries 200,000 or so distinct CDR3 sequences, 55% to 65% recorded once. The sample comprised sorted CD4+, CD8+, or CD8+CD57+ T cells (not recorded which) from PBMCs. The receptors originated from a human donor with aplastic anemia.

V is TRBV2 and J is TRBJ1-4; D remains ambiguous. Germline CDR1 is SNHLY and CDR2 is FYNNEI. V was shortened by 6 bases and J by 2 bases, with 13 bases between the two germline ends. The CDR3 is 15 amino acids. The CDR3 DNA reads TGTGCCAGCAGCCAACCCCTAGGGACTAATGAAAAACTGTTTTTT. Translated: CASSQPLGTNEKLFF.

This clonotype was seen only a few times. The chain uses TRBV7-9 and TRBJ2-7, with 7 positions matching TRBD1. The CDR3 has 14 residues. Germline-derived CDR1 and CDR2 are SEHNR and FQNEAQ (reference sequence). J was trimmed by 3 bases and V by 5 bases; bases with no gene match: 7. CDR3 nucleotides: TGTGCCAGCAGCCGGGATGACAGGGTCTACGAGCAGTACTTC. Its protein product is CASSRDDRVYEQYF.